Listed below are T cell receptor beta chains from one sample, sequenced in a study of cytomegalovirus exposure and HLA in healthy donors. Clones were read by immunoSEQ multiplex PCR, and TCRdb kept only the in-frame ones, dropping some. Of about 120,000 clones listed, about 60% are singletons. The sample taken for sequencing was PBMCs. The receptors stem from a man aged 40-49 years in good health and CMV-seropositive. The CDR3 runs from the conserved cysteine through the conserved F or W. D genes are given only for firm matches. The size field is filled for only some rows; it gives once, few, many or a size class.

few . TRBJ2-5 TRBV28 TGTGCCAGCAGCCCGTTTAGCGGACAAGAGACCCAGTACTTC CASSPFSGQETQYF
few TRBD1 TRBJ2-7 TRBV6-5 TGTGCCAGCAGTTATGCCGGGACAGGGCTCTACGAGCAGTACTTC CASSYAGTGLYEQYF
few TRBD2 TRBJ2-7 TRBV10-3 TGTGCCATCAGTGAGCCCGCCGCGGGGGGCCAAACGGGCGAGCAGTACTTC CAISEPAAGGQTGEQYF
. TRBD1 TRBJ1-5 TRBV6-4 TGTGCCAGCAGAGCCACGACAGGGGGCGCAGATCAGCCCCAGCATTTT CASRATTGGADQPQHF
. . TRBJ2-1 TRBV7-9 TGTGCCAGCAGCTTAGCGGGAGCCGGCTACAATGAGCAGTTCTTC CASSLAGAGYNEQFF
. TRBD2 TRBJ2-7 TRBV9 TGTGCCAGCAGCTCTGTTCGGGGGGGGTTGTACGAGCAGTACTTC CASSSVRGGLYEQYF
few . TRBJ2-3 TRBV18 TGTGCCAGCTCACCACTCAGCGTTGATACGCAGTATTTT CASSPLSVDTQYF
. TRBD1 TRBJ1-1 TRBV6-5 TGTGCCAGCAGGGGCGGGGACAGGCGTGGGGGCGAAGCTTTCTTT CASRGGDRRGGEAFF
. TRBD1 TRBJ1-5 TRBV30 TGTGCCTGGAATACCCCGGGACAGGGCCCCAATCAGCCCCAGCATTTT CAWNTPGQGPNQPQHF
. TRBD2 TRBJ2-3 TRBV19 TGTGCCAGTAGTATAAGAGGTGGGACTAGAGGGACAGATACGCAGTATTTT CASSIRGGTRGTDTQYF
. TRBD1 TRBJ1-4 TRBV28 TGTGCCAGCAGCCCAGGGGGCAATAGGGAAAAACTGTTTTTT CASSPGGNREKLFF
. TRBD1 TRBJ1-1 TRBV5-1 TGCGCCAGCAGCTGGAGGGGGCTCAAGAACACTGAAGCTTTCTTT CASSWRGLKNTEAFF
. . TRBJ2-5 TRBV7-9 TGTGCCAGCAGCAAATTTCTGGACAGCCAAGAGACCCAGTACTTC CASSKFLDSQETQYF
. TRBD2 TRBJ2-3 TRBV10-2 TGCGCCAGCGTGTCGCGGGGGGGCCCTAATACGCAGTATTTT CASVSRGGPNTQYF
. . TRBJ2-7 TRBV7-9 TGTGCCAGCAGCTTAGTAGACAGCCAAATGGACGAGCAGTACTTC CASSLVDSQMDEQYF
once . TRBJ2-1 TRBV9 TGTGCCAGCAGCGCCAACTACGCCACAGGGAACAATGAGCAGTTCTTC CASSANYATGNNEQFF
. TRBD1 TRBJ1-4 TRBV7-9 TGTGCCAGCAGCTTAGCGACAGGGGGGACGACTAATGAAAAACTGTTTTTT CASSLATGGTTNEKLFF
. TRBD1 TRBJ1-2 TRBV2 TGTGCCAGCAGCCCTCGAGGGACAGGGCTTAACTATGGCTACACCTTC CASSPRGTGLNYGYTF
. . TRBJ1-5 TRBV6-1 TGTGCCAGCACCAGAACGCAAAGCAATCAGCCCCAGCATTTT CASTRTQSNQPQHF
. TRBD2 TRBJ2-5 TRBV6-1 TGTGCCAGCCGACTAGCGGGAGGAGAGACCCAGTACTTC CASRLAGGETQYF
once . TRBJ2-2 TRBV14 TGTGCCAGCAGCCAAATAAACACCGGGGAGCTGTTTTTT CASSQINTGELFF
once . TRBJ1-5 TRBV6-1 TGTGCCAGCAGTGTGGGAGGGGCAGAATATCAGCCCCAGCATTTT CASSVGGAEYQPQHF
few . TRBJ2-7 TRBV5-6 TGTGCCAGCAGCTTCCGGGACTTCGGTCCTTACTACGAGCAGTACTTC CASSFRDFGPYYEQYF
. . TRBJ1-4 TRBV7-9 TGTGCCAGCAGCCCGTCCGGGGGAGGAGACAATGAAAAACTGTTTTTT CASSPSGGGDNEKLFF
. . TRBJ2-1 TRBV11-2 TGTGCCAGCAGCTTAGATGGACAGCCCTACAATGAGCAGTTCTTC CASSLDGQPYNEQFF
. TRBD2 TRBJ2-1 TRBV7-2 TGTGCCAGCAGCAAATCACGCGCGGGAGCCTACAATGAGCAGTTCTTC CASSKSRAGAYNEQFF
. . TRBJ1-5 TRBV15 TGTGCCACCAGCAGAGGCCCCCCGTGGAGATATAGCAATCAGCCCCAGCATTTT CATSRGPPWRYSNQPQHF
. . TRBJ1-5 TRBV9 TGTGCCAGCAGCGTTGGAGGGATTCAGCCCCAGCATTTT CASSVGGIQPQHF
. TRBD1 TRBJ2-7 TRBV2 TGTGCCAGCAGTGAAGCGGGCCCGCCCGGGACAGAGGAGTACTTC CASSEAGPPGTEEYF
once . TRBJ2-1 TRBV5-4 TGTGCCAGCAGACTCGGAGTAGCGCCTAACTACAATGAGCAGTTCTTC CASRLGVAPNYNEQFF
few . TRBJ2-3 TRBV30 TGTGCCTGGTCGCAAGCGGGCTCTTCGACGCAGTATTTT CAWSQAGSSTQYF
. TRBD1 TRBJ1-5 TRBV6-1 TGTGCCAGCAGTGGACAGGGGTGGGATCAGCCCCAGCATTTT CASSGQGWDQPQHF
. . TRBJ2-5 TRBV7-2 TGTGCCAGCAGCTTAGGGGCCCAACAAGAGACCCAGTACTTC CASSLGAQQETQYF
few TRBD2 TRBJ2-1 TRBV5-1 TGCGCCAGCAGCTTCACCGGGACTAGTCCCGATGAGCAGTTCTTC CASSFTGTSPDEQFF
. . TRBJ2-7 TRBV6-5 TGTGCCAGCAGACGGGACAACCCCTACGAGCAGTACTTC CASRRDNPYEQYF
. . TRBJ2-1 TRBV5-6 TGTGCCAGCAGCACCGCCTCAGAACACCTGGCATACAATGAGCAGTTCTTC CASSTASEHLAYNEQFF
. . TRBJ2-6 TRBV9 TGTGCCAGCAGCGTAGAAGCCACTTTGGCTGGGGCCAACGTCCTGACTTTC CASSVEATLAGANVLTF
. . TRBJ1-1 TRBV27 TGTGCCAGCAGTACTCGGGGCACTGAAGCTTTCTTT CASSTRGTEAFF
. TRBD1 TRBJ1-1 TRBV25-1 TGTGCCAGCAGTGAGCCGGGGACAGGGGGCTCCCTGGGGGCTTTCTTT CASSEPGTGGSLGAFF
. . TRBJ2-7 TRBV10-3 TGTGCCATCAGCCGGGGAGGAGACGGATCCTACGAGCAGTACTTC CAISRGGDGSYEQYF
. . TRBJ1-3 TRBV4-1 TGCGCCAGCAGCCCCCCGACAGGCTCTGGAAACACCATATATTTT CASSPPTGSGNTIYF
. . TRBJ2-7 TRBV27 TGTGCCAGCAGTTTCGACTACAGGGCGGGCTACGAGCAGTACTTC CASSFDYRAGYEQYF
. . TRBJ1-1 TRBV7-2 TGTGCCAGCAGCTTCAGGGGCAGGGAAGCTTTCTTT CASSFRGREAFF
. . TRBJ1-5 TRBV6-1 TGTGCCAGCAGTGACCCCTGGGAGGGCGATCAGCCCCAGCATTTT CASSDPWEGDQPQHF
. . TRBJ2-3 TRBV2 TGTGCCAGCATGTCGGTAGCGTCAGATACGCAGTATTTT CASMSVASDTQYF
. . TRBJ1-5 TRBV18 TGTGCCAGCTCACCAAATGGGGAGGGTCAGCCCCAGCATTTT CASSPNGEGQPQHF
. TRBD1 TRBJ2-3 TRBV11-2 TGTGCCAGCAGCCCGGGACAGACCCCCTATACGCAGTATTTT CASSPGQTPYTQYF
once TRBD1 TRBJ1-3 TRBV18 TGTGCCAGCTCACCACCGGGACAGGAGGGAAACACCATATATTTT CASSPPGQEGNTIYF